The rows below give T cell receptor beta chains drawn from one sample of a study of T-cell memory formation after mild COVID-19. Each CDR3 protein gets one entry after TCRdb re-called the 5' RACE reads with MiXCR. The sample lists some 340,000 distinct CDR3 sequences, 10% to 15% occurring once. The sample comprised PBMCs or a T cell subset sorted from them (not recorded which). The receptors were sampled from a man aged 18 to 35 who had mild COVID-19 (a few samples of this study predate the infection). Cell type and time point are not known. CDR3s include the opening cysteine and the closing phenylalanine or tryptophan. The order of the fields is D gene, V gene, clone size, J gene, CDR3 protein, CDR3 DNA. The D gene is left open where the match is weak. Where a row states a size, it is once, few, many or the class of an expanded clone; other rows omit it.

D: TRBD1
V: TRBV7-2
size: many
J: TRBJ1-1
CDR3: CASRTGWITEAFF
DNA: TGTGCCAGCAGGACAGGGTGGATCACTGAAGCTTTCTTT

D: -
V: TRBV18
size: -
J: TRBJ1-6
CDR3: CASSPLPGLNNSPLHF
DNA: TGTGCCAGCTCACCACTGCCGGGCCTTAATAATTCACCCCTCCACTTT

D: -
V: TRBV7-3
size: few
J: TRBJ2-3
CDR3: CASSPQGGSTDTQYF
DNA: TGTGCCAGCAGCCCCCAAGGGGGGAGCACAGATACGCAGTATTTT

D: TRBD2
V: TRBV6-2/TRBV6-3
size: few
J: TRBJ2-3
CDR3: CASRGRGSTDTQYF
DNA: TGTGCCAGCAGGGGGAGGGGAAGCACAGATACGCAGTATTTT

D: TRBD1
V: TRBV5-1
size: many
J: TRBJ1-2
CDR3: CASSGGQGYYGYTF
DNA: TGCGCCAGCAGCGGGGGACAGGGGTACTATGGCTACACCTTC

D: TRBD1
V: TRBV9
size: -
J: TRBJ1-1
CDR3: CASSVAPTGQMNTEAFF
DNA: TGTGCCAGCAGCGTAGCCCCAACGGGACAGATGAACACTGAAGCTTTCTTT

D: TRBD1
V: TRBV12-3/TRBV12-4
size: -
J: TRBJ2-2
CDR3: CASSLAGQGIGELFF
DNA: TGTGCCAGCAGTTTAGCAGGACAGGGCATCGGGGAGCTGTTTTTT

D: -
V: TRBV27
size: few
J: TRBJ2-3
CDR3: CASSLNSAADTQYF
DNA: TGTGCCAGCAGTTTAAATAGTGCCGCAGATACGCAGTATTTT

D: TRBD2
V: TRBV12-3/TRBV12-4
size: -
J: TRBJ2-1
CDR3: CASSLRTSGGATYNEQFF
DNA: TGTGCCAGCAGTTTGAGGACTAGCGGGGGGGCCACCTACAATGAGCAGTTCTTC

D: -
V: TRBV25-1
size: -
J: TRBJ1-1
CDR3: CASSILVGTEAFF
DNA: TGTGCCAGCAGTATTTTAGTGGGCACTGAAGCTTTCTTT

D: -
V: TRBV7-2
size: few
J: TRBJ2-5
CDR3: CASSLGGPRRTQYF
DNA: TGTGCCAGCAGCTTAGGTGGTCCGCGAAGGACCCAGTACTTC

D: -
V: TRBV7-9
size: few
J: TRBJ1-1
CDR3: CASSLIEGNTEAFF
DNA: TGTGCCAGCAGCTTGATTGAAGGTAACACTGAAGCTTTCTTT

D: -
V: TRBV30
size: few
J: TRBJ1-1
CDR3: CAWTQTGTEAFF
DNA: TGTGCCTGGACCCAAACGGGCACTGAAGCTTTCTTT

D: -
V: TRBV3-1
size: -
J: TRBJ2-5
CDR3: CASSEFTSDQETQYF
DNA: TGTGCCAGCAGCGAGTTTACCAGCGACCAAGAGACCCAGTACTTC

D: TRBD2
V: TRBV5-1
size: many
J: TRBJ2-1
CDR3: CASTSGGTSHYNEQFF
DNA: TGCGCCAGCACTAGCGGGGGGACTTCCCACTACAATGAGCAGTTCTTC

D: -
V: TRBV6-5
size: -
J: TRBJ2-2
CDR3: CASSVSGGEGSGELFF
DNA: TGTGCCAGCAGTGTTTCCGGGGGCGAAGGTTCCGGGGAGCTGTTTTTT

D: TRBD2
V: TRBV4-2
size: many
J: TRBJ2-2
CDR3: CASSQLSLAGGPGTGELFF
DNA: TGTGCCAGCAGCCAATTATCACTAGCGGGGGGGCCGGGCACCGGGGAGCTGTTTTTT

D: -
V: TRBV15
size: -
J: TRBJ1-4
CDR3: CATSTDPTHEKLFF
DNA: TGTGCCACCAGCACAGATCCCACTCATGAAAAACTGTTTTTT

D: TRBD2
V: TRBV6-2/TRBV6-3
size: few
J: TRBJ2-1
CDR3: CASSSPSGGSSYNEQFF
DNA: TGTGCCAGCAGTTCTCCTAGCGGGGGTAGCTCCTACAATGAGCAGTTCTTC

D: -
V: TRBV7-9
size: -
J: TRBJ2-1
CDR3: CASSLLGRVNEQFF
DNA: TGTGCCAGCAGCTTATTGGGTCGGGTGAATGAGCAGTTCTTC

D: TRBD1
V: TRBV7-2
size: -
J: TRBJ2-1
CDR3: CASSSTGFYNEQFF
DNA: TGTGCCAGCAGCTCGACAGGGTTTTACAATGAGCAGTTCTTC

D: TRBD1
V: TRBV20-1
size: -
J: TRBJ2-5
CDR3: CSAHDRGQTQYF
DNA: TGCAGTGCCCACGACAGGGGCCAGACCCAGTACTTC

D: TRBD1
V: TRBV6-6
size: few
J: TRBJ2-7
CDR3: CASSYGAGGHEQYF
DNA: TGTGCCAGCAGTTACGGAGCAGGGGGCCACGAGCAGTACTTC

D: -
V: TRBV9
size: few
J: TRBJ2-1
CDR3: CASSVAARGTEQFF
DNA: TGTGCCAGCAGCGTAGCCGCCCGGGGGACTGAGCAGTTCTTC

D: -
V: TRBV6-1
size: -
J: TRBJ2-3
CDR3: CASSPRSDLGQYF
DNA: TGTGCCAGCAGTCCCCGTTCGGACCTAGGGCAGTATTTT

D: -
V: TRBV5-4
size: -
J: TRBJ1-2
CDR3: CASSRRRGLSGYTF
DNA: TGTGCCAGCAGCCGACGCCGGGGGCTTTCTGGCTACACCTTC

D: -
V: TRBV7-9
size: many
J: TRBJ2-2
CDR3: CASSLSPGATGELFF
DNA: TGTGCCAGCAGCTTATCCCCAGGGGCCACCGGGGAGCTGTTTTTT

D: -
V: TRBV18
size: few
J: TRBJ2-2
CDR3: CASSPLEGAIGELFF
DNA: TGTGCCAGCTCACCTCTGGAGGGGGCTATCGGGGAGCTGTTTTTT

D: -
V: TRBV6-6
size: few
J: TRBJ2-5
CDR3: CASSYEGGETQYF
DNA: TGTGCCAGCAGTTACGAGGGCGGAGAGACCCAGTACTTC

D: -
V: TRBV14
size: -
J: TRBJ1-4
CDR3: CASSQRQSVTNEKLFF
DNA: TGTGCCAGCAGCCAAAGACAATCGGTCACCAATGAAAAACTGTTTTTT

D: -
V: TRBV4-1
size: many
J: TRBJ1-1
CDR3: CASSQDEGARTEAFF
DNA: TGCGCCAGCAGCCAAGATGAAGGGGCGCGAACTGAAGCTTTCTTT

D: TRBD1
V: TRBV5-1
size: -
J: TRBJ2-2
CDR3: CASSLAGTGGSGELFF
DNA: TGCGCCAGCAGCTTGGCGGGGACAGGGGGATCCGGGGAGCTGTTTTTT

D: TRBD1
V: TRBV10-3
size: few
J: TRBJ2-3
CDR3: CAITKGQGPTDTQYF
DNA: TGTGCCATCACGAAAGGACAGGGCCCCACAGATACGCAGTATTTT

D: -
V: TRBV7-9
size: few
J: TRBJ1-1
CDR3: CASSSNPFAVEGAEAFF
DNA: TGTGCCAGCAGCAGTAACCCCTTCGCCGTGGAGGGTGCTGAAGCTTTCTTT

D: -
V: TRBV20-1
size: -
J: TRBJ1-1
CDR3: CSARVQPNTEAFF
DNA: TGCAGTGCTAGAGTACAGCCGAACACTGAAGCTTTCTTT

D: TRBD1
V: TRBV28
size: few
J: TRBJ1-6
CDR3: CASIESGQGKSLHF
DNA: TGTGCCAGCATTGAGTCGGGACAGGGAAAATCCCTCCACTTT

D: -
V: TRBV21-1
size: -
J: TRBJ1-1
CDR3: CASSKPGNTEAFF
DNA: TGTGCCAGCAGCAAACCAGGGAACACTGAAGCTTTCTTT

D: -
V: TRBV11-3
size: few
J: TRBJ1-2
CDR3: CASSYDFVDGYRCTGGYTF
DNA: TGTGCCAGCAGCTACGACTTTGTGGACGGCTACAGATGCACAGGGGGCTACACCTTC

D: -
V: TRBV7-2
size: many
J: TRBJ1-1
CDR3: CASSTQANTEAFF
DNA: TGTGCCAGCAGCACCCAGGCGAACACTGAAGCTTTCTTT

D: TRBD1
V: TRBV12-3/TRBV12-4
size: many
J: TRBJ1-2
CDR3: CASTFGQGYGYTF
DNA: TGTGCCAGCACCTTCGGACAGGGATATGGCTACACCTTC